The T cell receptor (beta chain) under discussion was sequenced for a study of shared clonotypes between healthy human individuals. Germline V CDR1 and CDR2: SGHNT, YYREEE (reference sequence). Trimming removed 0 bases at V and 3 bases at J, with 6 bases between. This CDR3 has 13 residues. Study findings and constraints: Relative to their counterparts shared across all four donors, non-shared clonotypes exhibited diminished generation probabilities. The genetic and exposure-history diversity represented was limited by few donors. Incomplete sequencing of sorted subsets was indicated by rarefaction despite large depth.

In the source study's methods: Sequence data from immunoSEQ were junction-only and lacked quality scores; consequently, filtering differed. TCRdb's table, derived via immunoSEQ multiplex PCR, lists solely in-frame clones and lacks some. V and J calls and clone size are given by that table; D and trimming were obtained from the DNA. This sample has 2 million to 2.5 million clones; roughly 94% occur once, and the top ten carry roughly 0.13%. In the case of this clone: The antigen remains unidentified.

The TCR sequence derives from a man younger than 35 in good health. The chain joins TRBV5-4 to TRBJ1-2, with a possible D match to TRBD1 (6 bases). The specimen sequenced was naive CD4+ T cells sorted from blood. Subset indicated: CD45RA+ positively selected. CDR3 DNA: TGTGCCAGCAGCTTGGGGACAGACTATGGCTACACCTTC. As protein: CASSLGTDYGYTF.